The rows below give T cell receptor beta chains drawn from one sample of a study of blood T cell repertoires in COVID-19. Profiled with immunoSEQ multiplex PCR; TCRdb holds only in-frame clones, not every one. Of about 39,000 clones listed, more than 80% are singletons. Sequencing was done on a sample of peripheral blood. All receptors derive from a man aged 55 to 70 with acute or convalescent COVID-19. Each CDR3 is given with its conserved first and last residue. A D gene is named only where the DNA matches it firmly. Clone sizes are given selectively: once, few, many, or a class where the clone is expanded.

abundance	v_gene	j_gene	d_gene	CDR3nt	CDR3aa
-	TRBV3-1/TRBV3-2	TRBJ2-1	TRBD1	TGTGCCAGCAGCCTGGGCTTCTCTATTCCGGACAGACAGGGGGGGAATGAGCAGTTCTTC	CASSLGFSIPDRQGGNEQFF
few	TRBV5-1	TRBJ1-2	-	TGCGCCAGCAGCGGAGAGGGATTTCCCTACTATGGCTACACCTTC	CASSGEGFPYYGYTF
-	TRBV2	TRBJ2-5	-	TGTGCCGGTCGGGGAGAGCGGGCCTACCAAGAGACCCAGTACTTC	CAGRGERAYQETQYF
-	TRBV19	TRBJ2-1	-	TGTGCCAGTAGGCTTAGCGACGCACCTCCAAATGAGCAGTTCTTC	CASRLSDAPPNEQFF
-	TRBV10-2	TRBJ2-5	TRBD2	TGCGCCAGCACAGCTAGCGGGGGAGGGGAGACCCAGTACTTC	CASTASGGGETQYF
-	TRBV11-1	TRBJ1-2	-	TGTGCCAGCAGCTTAGGGAGACCTCCTTCCTATGGCTACACCTTC	CASSLGRPPSYGYTF
once	TRBV7-3	TRBJ2-3	-	TGTGCCAGCAGCTTGAGCGGATTCACAGATACGCAGTATTTT	CASSLSGFTDTQYF
-	TRBV2	TRBJ2-5	-	TGTGCCAGTACTCCCCAAGAGACCCAGTACTTC	CASTPQETQYF
-	TRBV3-1/TRBV3-2	TRBJ1-2	TRBD1	TGTGCCAGCAGCTACGGGGACAGGCCAGGATACACCTTC	CASSYGDRPGYTF
-	TRBV9	TRBJ2-1	-	TGTGCCAGCAGCGTAGGACTAACCTCCTACAATGAGCAGTTCTTC	CASSVGLTSYNEQFF
-	TRBV10-3	TRBJ2-1	TRBD2	TGTGCCATCAGTGACCCATTAGCGGGAACGGGTTATGAGCAGTTCTTC	CAISDPLAGTGYEQFF
-	TRBV14	TRBJ2-1	-	TGTGCCAGCAGCCAGGGGGCCCTGGGGATCAATGAGCAGTTCTTC	CASSQGALGINEQFF
-	TRBV28	TRBJ2-7	TRBD2	TGTGCCTCGACGGGGGGGCCCTACGAGCAGTACTTC	CASTGGPYEQYF
-	TRBV28	TRBJ1-5	TRBD1	TGTGCCAGCAGTTCCCCTACTACAGGGGACCAGCCCCAGCATTTT	CASSSPTTGDQPQHF
-	TRBV6-6	TRBJ1-1	-	TGTGCCAGCAGTTACCTGGACAAGAACACTGAAGCTTTCTTT	CASSYLDKNTEAFF
-	TRBV5-5	TRBJ1-2	-	TGTGCCAGCAGCCGCACGCAGGGATGGAGCTACACCTTC	CASSRTQGWSYTF
-	TRBV5-3	TRBJ1-4	-	TGTGCCAGAAGCCTACTGGAGGAGGGGTGTACAACTAATGAAAAACTGTTTTTT	CARSLLEEGCTTNEKLFF
medium-sized	TRBV4-1	TRBJ1-2	TRBD1	TGCGCCAGCAGCCCCGGGACAGGGGGGGATGGCTACACCTTC	CASSPGTGGDGYTF
-	TRBV6-5	TRBJ2-1	-	TGTGCCAGCAGTTATGAGCGATCCTACAATGAGCAGTTCTTC	CASSYERSYNEQFF
-	TRBV29-1	TRBJ2-1	TRBD2	TGCAGCGTCGCCCAGACTAGCGGGCGAAATGAGCAGTTCTTC	CSVAQTSGRNEQFF
-	TRBV7-3	TRBJ2-5	TRBD2	TGTGCCAGCAGCCCGACCACTAGCGGGAGGACGGTTGGGACCCAGTACTTC	CASSPTTSGRTVGTQYF
once	TRBV28	TRBJ1-4	-	TGTGCCAGCAGTTTAGTAGGGGAGGGTGAAAAACTGTTTTTT	CASSLVGEGEKLFF
-	TRBV3-1/TRBV3-2	TRBJ2-5	-	TGTGCCAGCAGCCAAGGTCCGCAGGGGCAAGAGACCCAGTACTTC	CASSQGPQGQETQYF
few	TRBV4-2	TRBJ2-5	TRBD2	TGTGCCAGCAGCCAAGAGGGGACTAGAGAGACCCAGTACTTC	CASSQEGTRETQYF
-	TRBV4-1	TRBJ2-7	TRBD1	TGCGCCAGCAGCCAGGGGGCTAACCGGGACAGGTCCTACGAGCAGTACTTC	CASSQGANRDRSYEQYF
-	TRBV10-3	TRBJ2-7	TRBD1	TGTGCCATCAGGCCTCAGGGACAGGGAGGAGTATACGAGCAGTACTTC	CAIRPQGQGGVYEQYF
-	TRBV6-6	TRBJ2-7	-	TGTGCCAGCAGTTACTCGACATTCGACTACGAGCAGTACTTC	CASSYSTFDYEQYF
-	TRBV19	TRBJ1-5	-	TGTGCCAGTAGTATGTCCTTCGGAGGGCGAGGTCAGCCCCAGCATTTT	CASSMSFGGRGQPQHF
-	TRBV25-1	TRBJ2-1	TRBD2	TGTGCCAGCAGTTTGCGGGGGGGCCAATACAATGAGCAGTTCTTC	CASSLRGGQYNEQFF
-	TRBV11-2	TRBJ2-2	TRBD2	TGTGCCAGCAGCCCGTATGGGCGGGAGGCCGCCGGGGAGCTGTTTTTT	CASSPYGREAAGELFF
-	TRBV5-1	TRBJ2-1	TRBD2	TGCGCCAGCAGCTTGGGAGAACTAGCGGGAGGGCCGCGGGTAGGTGAGCAGTTCTTC	CASSLGELAGGPRVGEQFF
-	TRBV7-6	TRBJ1-2	-	TGTGCCAGCAGCTTAGGCCCAGGCTACAACTATGGCTACACCTTC	CASSLGPGYNYGYTF
-	TRBV9	TRBJ2-5	TRBD2	TGTGCCAGCAGCGCCGGGACTAGCGGGGGTTTCGGGCAAGAGACCCAGTACTTC	CASSAGTSGGFGQETQYF
-	TRBV2	TRBJ1-2	TRBD1	TGTGCCAGCAGTGATACAGGGGGGAACTATGGCTACACCTTC	CASSDTGGNYGYTF
once	TRBV28	TRBJ1-1	TRBD1	TGTGCCAGCAGCCGACAGGGCCCCCCAGGCACTGAAGCTTTCTTT	CASSRQGPPGTEAFF
-	TRBV18	TRBJ1-2	TRBD1	TGTGCCAGCTCACCGGACAGGAACTATGGCTACACCTTC	CASSPDRNYGYTF